This T cell receptor (beta chain) comes out of a study of blood T cell repertoires in COVID-19. TCRdb keeps only in-frame clones here, not all; method: immunoSEQ multiplex PCR. Altogether 81,000 or so clones are present, roughly 82% being singletons, with the ten largest covering 8%. This clone was seen a handful of times. The CDR3 has 15 amino acids. The germline gives CDR1 DFQATT, CDR2 SNEGSKA (reference sequence). The V end was cut by 3 bases, the J end by 7 bases, with 22 bases between. The gene calls are TRBV20-1 and TRBJ2-7; D may be TRBD2 (6 bases). This TCR was sampled from a man aged 50 or older with active COVID-19. Sequencing was performed on peripheral blood. CDR3 coding DNA: TGCAGTGCTAGTAAGAGGGCGACTAGTAGCAGGGAGCAGTACTTC. Residues: CSASKRATSSREQYF.